This record concerns one T cell receptor beta chain sequence. As yet, its antigen is unknown. This sample is part of a study of T cell responses to AZD1222 COVID-19 vaccine. Method: immunoSEQ multiplex PCR; TCRdb's copy keeps in-frame clones and lacks some. The repertoire holds about 210,000 clones, with 94% as singletons. V dropped 0 bases and J dropped 4; count of bases not matched to a gene: 12. Germline V gene data show CDR1 as SGHTA and CDR2 as FQGNSA. The CDR3 has 19 amino acids. Notes on the study in general: It was only a handful of AZD1222 recipients who were seropositive at baseline. Elevations in Spike-specific TCR breadth and depth followed administration of two AZD1222 doses. Donor demographics were predominantly white British with a female majority; clonal diversity may be underestimated. Across the whole spike, CD4 TCRs peaked at regions 160-218 and 743-854.

Material: peripheral blood, obtained 28 days after the second dose of the MenACWY control vaccine. The gene calls are TRBV7-2 and TRBJ1-1; 12 bases match TRBD1. This sequence was found in an adult who received the MenACWY meningococcal vaccine as a control. The chain's CDR3 is CASSLATGGQGAGSTEAFF. The CDR3 bases are TGTGCCAGCAGCTTAGCGACGGGGGGACAGGGGGCTGGGAGCACTGAAGCTTTCTTT.